This entry describes one T cell receptor beta chain. The sample originates from a study of blood T cell repertoires in COVID-19. At the level of the study: Some COVID-19 samples were acute and others convalescent; all came from the United States, Italy and Spain. PBMCs, B-cell-depleted T cells, or T cells provided the cDNA or gDNA that made up the material.

Per the authors' pipeline: Estimation of nucleated cell counts was performed using reference gene primer amplification. Some clones are missing from TCRdb's copy, which holds only in-frame ones; the method was immunoSEQ multiplex PCR. V and J calls and clone size are as listed in that table; D and trimming were resolved from the DNA. The sample has approximately 300,000 clones; 70% to 90% are singletons. After removal of 7 bases from V and 3 bases from J, the junction contained 9 bases not matched to a gene. The CDR3 totals 17 residues. Germline V lookup: CDR1 SNHLY, CDR2 FYNNEI. The specimen sequenced was peripheral blood. The rearrangement joins TRBV2 to TRBJ2-1; 13 nucleotides align to TRBD2. This clonotype was obtained from a woman in her 50s with active or convalescent COVID-19. The CDR3 is CASKTAGTSGVYNEQFF. The CDR3, as DNA: TGTGCCAGCAAGACGGCCGGGACTAGCGGGGTCTACAATGAGCAGTTCTTC. Full variable domain (rest looked up from reference TRBV2 and TRBJ2-1): EPEVTQTPSHQVTQMGQEVILRCVPISNHLYFYWYRQILGQKVEFLVSFYNNEISEKSEIFDDQFSVERPDGSNFTLKIRSTKLEDSAMYFCASKTAGTSGVYNEQFFGPGTRLTVL.